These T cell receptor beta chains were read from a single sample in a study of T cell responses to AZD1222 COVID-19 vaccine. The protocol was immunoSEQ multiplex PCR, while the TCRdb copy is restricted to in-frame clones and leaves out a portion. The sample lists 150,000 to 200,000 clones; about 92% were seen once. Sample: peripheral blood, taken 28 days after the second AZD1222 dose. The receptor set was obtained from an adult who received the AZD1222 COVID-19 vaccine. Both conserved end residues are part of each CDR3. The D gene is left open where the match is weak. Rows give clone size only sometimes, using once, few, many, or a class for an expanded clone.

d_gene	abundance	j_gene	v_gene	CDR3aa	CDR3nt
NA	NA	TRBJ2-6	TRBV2	CASSVIQPHSGANVLTF	TGTGCCAGCAGTGTTATACAGCCCCACTCTGGGGCCAACGTCCTGACTTTC
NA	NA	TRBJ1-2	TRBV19	CASSVVGVADYGYTF	TGTGCCAGTAGTGTGGTGGGGGTTGCGGACTATGGCTACACCTTC
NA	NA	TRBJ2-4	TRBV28	CASSLGLGQGINIQYF	TGTGCCAGCAGTTTAGGTCTAGGGCAGGGGATAAACATTCAGTACTTC
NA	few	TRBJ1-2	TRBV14	CASSQDWGQAAYGYTF	TGTGCCAGCAGCCAAGATTGGGGCCAGGCGGCTTACGGCTACACCTTC
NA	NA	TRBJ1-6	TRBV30	CAAGHYSSPLHF	TGTGCGGCGGGGCACTATTCTTCACCCCTCCACTTT
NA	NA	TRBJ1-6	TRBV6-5	CASGPGRDNSPLHF	TGTGCCAGCGGGCCCGGGAGGGATAATTCACCCCTCCACTTT
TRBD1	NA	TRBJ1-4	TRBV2	CASTPGQGGEKLFF	TGTGCCAGCACCCCGGGACAGGGAGGGGAAAAACTGTTTTTT
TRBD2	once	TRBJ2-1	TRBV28	CASSPTSAGYNEQFF	TGTGCCAGCAGCCCCACTAGCGCGGGGTACAATGAGCAGTTCTTC
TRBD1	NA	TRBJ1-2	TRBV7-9	CASSLLTGQGAGYYGYTF	TGTGCCAGCAGCCTTCTAACGGGACAGGGGGCTGGATACTATGGCTACACCTTC
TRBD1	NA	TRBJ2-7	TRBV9	CASSLGQVGYEQYF	TGTGCCAGCAGCTTGGGACAGGTAGGCTACGAGCAGTACTTC
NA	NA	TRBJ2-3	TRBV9	CASSLTTDTQYF	TGTGCCAGCAGCTTGACGACAGATACGCAGTATTTT
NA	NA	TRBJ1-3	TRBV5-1	CASTFSSGGSGNTIYF	TGCGCCAGCACCTTCTCGTCCGGGGGCTCTGGAAACACCATATATTTT
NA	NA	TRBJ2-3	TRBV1	CTSSHESLAGSLSTDTQYF	TGCACCAGCAGCCATGAGAGTCTAGCGGGGTCGTTAAGCACAGATACGCAGTATTTT
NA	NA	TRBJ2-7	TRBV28	CASQGTWEQYF	TGTGCCTCACAGGGAACCTGGGAGCAGTACTTC
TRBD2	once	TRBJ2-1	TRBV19	CASLSGLAGDNEQFF	TGTGCCAGCCTATCTGGACTAGCGGGAGACAATGAGCAGTTCTTC
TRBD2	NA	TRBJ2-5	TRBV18	CASSPSSGGLQETQYF	TGTGCCAGCTCACCCAGCAGCGGGGGGCTCCAAGAGACCCAGTACTTC
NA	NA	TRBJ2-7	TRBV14	CASSQERWGAYEQYF	TGTGCCAGCAGCCAAGAACGTTGGGGGGCCTACGAGCAGTACTTC
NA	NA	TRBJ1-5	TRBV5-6	CASSLGSGSASQPQHF	TGTGCCAGCAGCTTGGGATCCGGGAGTGCGAGTCAGCCCCAGCATTTT
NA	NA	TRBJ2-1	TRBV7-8	CASSLGPLGGDYNEQFF	TGTGCCAGCAGCTTAGGCCCCTTGGGCGGGGATTACAATGAGCAGTTCTTC
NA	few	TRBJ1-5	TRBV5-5	CASSIASNSNQPQHF	TGTGCCAGCAGCATTGCATCTAATAGCAATCAGCCCCAGCATTTT
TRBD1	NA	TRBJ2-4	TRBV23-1	CASSQSSDRVAKNIQYF	TGCGCCAGCAGTCAATCCTCCGACAGGGTAGCCAAAAACATTCAGTACTTC
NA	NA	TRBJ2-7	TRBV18	CASSPRDRYEQYF	TGTGCCAGCTCCCCCCGGGACCGCTACGAGCAGTACTTC
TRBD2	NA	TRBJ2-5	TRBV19	CASNPSGFSETQYF	TGTGCCAGTAATCCTAGCGGCTTTTCAGAGACCCAGTACTTC
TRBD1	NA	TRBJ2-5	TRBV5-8	CASSRWGTDGTQYF	TGTGCCAGCAGCAGGTGGGGGACAGATGGCACCCAGTACTTC
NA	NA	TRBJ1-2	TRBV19	CASSMGPGLYGYTF	TGTGCCAGTAGTATGGGTCCAGGACTCTATGGCTACACCTTC
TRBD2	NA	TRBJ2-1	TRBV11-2	CASRLIAGSYNEQFF	TGTGCCAGCAGATTGATAGCGGGATCATACAATGAGCAGTTCTTC
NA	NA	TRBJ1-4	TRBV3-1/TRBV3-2	CASSQSVTPEKLFF	TGTGCCAGCAGCCAAAGTGTTACTCCTGAAAAACTGTTTTTT